Given below is one T cell receptor (beta chain) in context. The antigen is undetermined. The junction does not match germline at one end; this may be a read error. This entry comes from a study of metastatic and nonmetastatic thyroid tumors. Study-level background: Repertoires from blood and tumor or nodule tissue of malignant and benign thyroid patients were compared.

Study-level findings and limits: A significant increase in TCR beta diversity was reportedly seen in malignant thyroid tumors relative to benign nodules, in blood and tumor.

Authors' methods: Differences in CDR3 between clinicopathological groups were drawn on to build a classifier intended to discriminate distant-metastatic papillary thyroid cancer patients. TCRdb ran MiXCR on the PCR reads. The V and J calls shown here were made by TCRdb, not taken from the authors' results. In the table there are some 12,000 clones, around 21% of which are singletons. Patients underwent thyroid surgery, and none had received any treatment before it. The CDR3 length is 12 residues. Germline V gives CDR1 SGHDT, CDR2 YYEEEE. This sequence joins TRBV5-6 and TRBJ2-3; D is perhaps TRBD2 (6 bases). The sequenced sample was adjacent normal tissue. This TCR derives from a female donor with papillary thyroid cancer or a benign thyroid nodule (not recorded which). Some clones in this sample may be carry-over from other donors' samples. In DNA form, the CDR3 reads TGTGCCAGCAGATTGGAGGGATATACGCAGTATTTT. This gives the protein CASRLEGYTQYF.